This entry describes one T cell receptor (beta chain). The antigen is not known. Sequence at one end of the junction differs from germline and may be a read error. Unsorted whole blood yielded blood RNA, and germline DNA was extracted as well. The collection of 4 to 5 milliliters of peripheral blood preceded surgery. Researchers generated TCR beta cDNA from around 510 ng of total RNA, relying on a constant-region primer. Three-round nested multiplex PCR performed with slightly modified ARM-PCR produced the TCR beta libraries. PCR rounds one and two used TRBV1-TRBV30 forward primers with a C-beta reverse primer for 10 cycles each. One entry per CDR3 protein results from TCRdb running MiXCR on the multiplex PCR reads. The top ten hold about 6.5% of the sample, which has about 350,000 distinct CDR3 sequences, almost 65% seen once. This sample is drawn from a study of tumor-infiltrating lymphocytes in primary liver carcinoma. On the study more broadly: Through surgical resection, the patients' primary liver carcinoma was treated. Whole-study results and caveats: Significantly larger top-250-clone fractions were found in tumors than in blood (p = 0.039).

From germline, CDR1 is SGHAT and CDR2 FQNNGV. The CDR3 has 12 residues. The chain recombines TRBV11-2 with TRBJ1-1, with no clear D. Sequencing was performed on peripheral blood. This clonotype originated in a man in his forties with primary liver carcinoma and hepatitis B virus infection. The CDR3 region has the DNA TGTGCCATCAGCTTAGAGACATACGCAACTTTCTTT. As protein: CAISLETYATFF.